Listed below are T cell receptor beta chains from one sample, sequenced in a study of blood T cell repertoires in COVID-19. Clones were sequenced by immunoSEQ multiplex PCR, and TCRdb holds only the in-frame ones, with some missing. Altogether approximately 160,000 clones are present, almost 85% being singletons, with the ten largest covering roughly 7.7%. Material: peripheral blood. These receptors all stem from a man between 35 and 55 years old who had recovered from COVID-19. CDR3s include the opening cysteine and the closing phenylalanine or tryptophan. D genes are given only for firm matches. Only part of the rows carry a size: once, few, many, or a class if the clone is expanded.

J gene,clone size,CDR3 length,V gene,D gene,CDR3 DNA,CDR3 protein
TRBJ2-2,NA,14,TRBV11-2,NA,TGTGCCAGCAGCTTAGATCGGTTCCTCGGGGAGCTGTTTTTT,CASSLDRFLGELFF
TRBJ1-1,NA,14,TRBV27,NA,TGTGCCAGCAGTTTATTGGGGGGAAACACTGAAGCTTTCTTT,CASSLLGGNTEAFF
TRBJ2-2,NA,15,TRBV19,NA,TGTGCCAGTAGGCGGGGACAGAAGGACACCGGGGAGCTGTTTTTT,CASRRGQKDTGELFF
TRBJ2-1,NA,16,TRBV6-2/TRBV6-3,NA,TGTGCCAGCAGTTACGGGAGAAGCGGATCCTACAATGAGCAGTTCTTC,CASSYGRSGSYNEQFF
TRBJ2-7,few,15,TRBV27,TRBD2,TGTGCCAGCGGGGGGATAGGACGGGAGGGCTACGAGCAGTACTTC,CASGGIGREGYEQYF
TRBJ1-2,once,14,TRBV7-2,TRBD1,TGTGCCAGCAGCAAGGCGGGGACAGGCTATGGCTACACCTTC,CASSKAGTGYGYTF
TRBJ2-4,once,18,TRBV11-2,TRBD2,TGTGCCAGCAGCCCCCTGGGGGGGGAAGTTCTAGCCAAAAACATTCAGTACTTC,CASSPLGGEVLAKNIQYF
TRBJ2-3,NA,14,TRBV24-1,NA,TGTGCCACCAGTGAAGCAGACACCACAGATACGCAGTATTTT,CATSEADTTDTQYF
TRBJ1-2,NA,16,TRBV4-3,NA,TGCGCCAGCAGCCAAGAAGTCAGGGCAATATTCGATGGCTACACCTTC,CASSQEVRAIFDGYTF
TRBJ2-1,NA,14,TRBV2,TRBD2,TGTGCCAGCAGGCCACTAGCGGGTTACAATGAGCAGTTCTTC,CASRPLAGYNEQFF
TRBJ1-2,once,16,TRBV28,NA,TGTGCCAGCAGTCCACAACTTCACCAGGGGTTGTATGGCTACACCTTC,CASSPQLHQGLYGYTF
TRBJ1-1,NA,15,TRBV10-2,TRBD1,TGCGCCAGCAGTGAGGGATTGGGGACAGGTTTTGAAGCTTTCTTT,CASSEGLGTGFEAFF
TRBJ2-7,once,15,TRBV19,NA,TGTGCCAGTAGTATGGGGGACGGACTATTCTACGAGCAGTACTTC,CASSMGDGLFYEQYF
TRBJ2-4,NA,14,TRBV30,TRBD2,TGTGCCTGGAGTACTAGCGGGGGGGGATACATTCAGTACTTC,CAWSTSGGGYIQYF
TRBJ2-5,NA,15,TRBV27,TRBD2,TGTGCCAGCAGGCCCTCTGCGGGAGGTAAAGAGACCCAGTACTTC,CASRPSAGGKETQYF
TRBJ1-1,NA,16,TRBV6-5,TRBD1,TGTGCCAGCAGTTACTTAACCGGGACAGGGGGAACTGAAGCTTTCTTT,CASSYLTGTGGTEAFF
TRBJ2-5,NA,15,TRBV9,NA,TGTGCCAGCAGCGTAGGGACAAACCAAGGGGAGACCCAGTACTTC,CASSVGTNQGETQYF
TRBJ1-3,NA,16,TRBV9,NA,TGTGCCAGCAGCCCTCATCTACTCCTCTCTGGAAACACCATATATTTT,CASSPHLLLSGNTIYF
TRBJ1-5,NA,13,TRBV7-9,NA,TGTGCCAGCAGCTTAATTGTCGGTCAGCCCCAGCATTTT,CASSLIVGQPQHF